This T cell receptor beta chain is from a study of Graves' ophthalmopathy and Graves' hyperthyroidism. The TCR beta CDR3 regions underwent amplification from RNA transcripts. A first-round RT-PCR used HTBI primers, followed by a second-round multiplex PCR. TCRdb independently ran MiXCR on the multiplex PCR reads; one entry per CDR3 protein. The table includes 620,000 or so distinct CDR3 sequences, about 20% detected once. Stable hyperthyroidism meant no ophthalmopathy within 18 months of follow-up. Isolation of PBMCs was performed using over 9.5 ml of fresh peripheral blood. Findings and caveats of the study: Most expanded clonotypes in thyroid above 0.001 frequency also showed up in blood.

This CDR3 region has 13 residues. Trimming pared 4 bases from V and 8 bases from J, leaving 15 bases between. Germline lookup yields CDR1 LGHDT and CDR2 YNNKEL (reference sequence). Concerning this clonotype itself: Its antigen is not known.

The gene calls are TRBV3-1 and TRBJ2-7; the D gene could be TRBD1 or TRBD2 (5 bases each). The sequenced sample consisted of peripheral blood. The TCR originated in a woman between 18 and 29 years old with stable Graves' hyperthyroidism. Some clones in this sample may be carry-over from other donors' samples. The CDR3 bases are TGTGCCAGCAGCCGAGGGACGACCCTAAAGCAGTACTTC. Amino acids: CASSRGTTLKQYF.